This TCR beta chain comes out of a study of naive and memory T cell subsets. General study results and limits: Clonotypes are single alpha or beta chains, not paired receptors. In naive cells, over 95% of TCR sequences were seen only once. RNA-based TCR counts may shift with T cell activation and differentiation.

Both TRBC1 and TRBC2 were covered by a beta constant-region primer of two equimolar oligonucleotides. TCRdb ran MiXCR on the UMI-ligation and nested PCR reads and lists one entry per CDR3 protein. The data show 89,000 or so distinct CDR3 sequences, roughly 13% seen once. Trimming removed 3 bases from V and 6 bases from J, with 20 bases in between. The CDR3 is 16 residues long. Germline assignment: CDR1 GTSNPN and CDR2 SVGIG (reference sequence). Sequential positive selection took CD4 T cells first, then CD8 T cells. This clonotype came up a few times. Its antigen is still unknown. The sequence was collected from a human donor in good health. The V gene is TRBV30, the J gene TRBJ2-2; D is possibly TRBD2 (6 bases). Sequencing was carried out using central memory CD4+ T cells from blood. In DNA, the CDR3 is TGTGCCTGGAGGCAGGAACAGGCCGGAGGGTCCGGGGAGCTGTTTTTT. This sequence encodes CAWRQEQAGGSGELFF.